The clone carrying this T cell receptor (beta chain) has a handful of counts. This specimen comes from a study of T cells after yellow fever vaccination. TCR cDNA was made by 5'RACE template switching, adding a universal primer site and UMIs. Each CDR3 protein is one row after TCRdb ran MiXCR on the 5' RACE reads. Among about 340,000 distinct CDR3 sequences listed, around an eighth were seen once. The CDR3 is made up of 14 amino acids. In germline, CDR1 is MDHEN, CDR2 SYDVKM. Trimming removed 8 bases from V and 6 bases from J, with 17 bases in between. The starting material was CD4+ T cells sorted from PBMCs, obtained 15 days after the yellow fever booster vaccination. This sequence originates from a man aged 18 to 30 who received the YFV17D yellow fever vaccine. The chain couples TRBV28 to TRBJ1-5; D might be TRBD1 (5 bases). CDR3 amino acids: CASGFTGGVQPQHF. The CDR3 DNA sequence: TGTGCCAGCGGATTTACCGGGGGGGTTCAGCCCCAGCATTTT.